One and the same sample provided the 27 T cell receptor beta chains below, sequenced in a study of T cells in Graves' hyperthyroidism and ophthalmopathy (dated by TCRdb to about 2019). Receptor libraries were prepared by multiplex PCR. Sequencing was carried out with an Illumina HiSeq 2000. The TCR beta CDR3 regions were amplified from the RNA transcripts. The first round of RT-PCR for the TCR CDR3 was performed with the HTBI primer set and the Qiagen OneStep RT-PCR kit. The public reads were quality trimmed at Q25 with fastp and then assembled into clones with MiXCR by TCRdb, keeping productive beta chains. CDR3 protein sequences are deduplicated, and each keeps its most common genes and DNA. The sample records 450,000 to 650,000 distinct CDR3 sequences, approximately 17% of which are singletons. The top ten clones comprise 17% of the sample. Sequencing was carried out using blood. These TCRs come from a woman younger than 30 with Graves' ophthalmopathy.

This clonotype was picked up many times. The chain carries TRBV28 and TRBJ2-1; D ambiguous. Germline CDR1 and CDR2: MDHEN and SYDVKM. V was trimmed by 7 bases and J by 3 bases, leaving 13 bases between them. The CDR3 contains 14 residues. The CDR3 DNA follows: TGTGCCAGCACGGGCCGCTTCTACTACAATGAGCAGTTCTTC. This codes for CASTGRFYYNEQFF.

This clonotype was seen only a few times. This chain connects TRBV18 to TRBJ1-4, with D unclear. The V and J ends lost 2 bases and 0 bases respectively, with 10 bases between them. The CDR3 extends over 16 amino acids. Germline CDR1 is KGHSH and CDR2 is LQKENI. The CDR3 region is CASSPVGTTTNEKLFF. The DNA of the CDR3 is TGTGCCAGCTCACCAGTGGGCACTACAACTAATGAAAAACTGTTTTTT.

Turning to this clonotype: This clone may be a read error of a much larger clone one base away. The CDR3 loop reads CAGSHRDRGSETQYF. CDR3 bases: TGCGCCGGCAGCCATCGGGACAGGGGTTCGGAGACCCAGTACTTC. The chain links TRBV4-1 to TRBJ2-5; TRBD1 aligns across 10 bases. The CDR3 has 15 residues. Germline lookup yields CDR1 MGHRA and CDR2 YSYEKL.

This clonotype was counted at least ten times. V is TRBV12-3 or TRBV12-4 and J is TRBJ1-2; 7 bases are a match to TRBD1. This CDR3 region has 15 residues. With V trimmed by 2 bases and J by 8 bases, 11 bases remained unmatched. In nucleotides, the CDR3 is TGTGCCAGCAGTTTAAGGGACAGAGGTAGCTGGGGCTACACCTTC. This sequence encodes CASSLRDRGSWGYTF.

This sequence joins TRBV6-2 or TRBV6-3 and TRBJ2-6; D not certain. The V and J ends lost 5 bases and 0 bases respectively, with 11 bases between them. The CDR3 loop spans 16 amino acids. CDR1 and CDR2 from the germline V gene are MNHEY and SVGEGT. CDR3 nucleotides: TGTGCCAGCAGTAACAACCTTTTCTCTGGGGCCAACGTCCTGACTTTC. This encodes CASSNNLFSGANVLTF.

This clonotype was detected ten times or more. The gene calls are TRBV6-1 and TRBJ1-3, with no clear D. The germline gives CDR1 MNHNS, CDR2 SASEGT. V lost 0 bases and J lost 7, with 13 bases in between. The CDR3 is 15 residues long. CDR3 residues: CASSEARGQRNTIYF. CDR3 sequence (DNA): TGTGCCAGCAGTGAAGCGCGTGGCCAGCGGAACACCATATATTTT.

This clonotype was found many times. This chain connects TRBV20-1 to TRBJ2-3; 10 bases map to TRBD2. Germline-derived CDR1 and CDR2 are DFQATT and SNEGSKA (reference sequence). Losses at the gene ends were 5 bases for V and 1 base for J; bases not matched to a gene: 15. The length of the CDR3 is 18 residues. DNA for the CDR3: TGCAGTGCTCAAAAGGGGAACTCCGGGACTAGCGGCACAGATACGCAGTATTTT. It yields the protein CSAQKGNSGTSGTDTQYF.

The chain recombines TRBV29-1 with TRBJ1-2, with D possibly matching TRBD1 (5 bases). CDR1 and CDR2 from the germline V gene are SQVTM and ANQGSEA. The V end was cut by 4 bases, the J end by 7 bases, with 16 bases between. The CDR3 covers 13 residues. CDR3 loop: CSVVLTDRPGYTF. CDR3 nucleotide sequence: TGCAGCGTTGTTCTCACCGACAGACCTGGCTACACCTTC.

V usage is TRBV10-3 and J usage is TRBJ1-2; 9 bases agree with TRBD1. After removal of 4 bases from V and 10 bases from J, the junction contained 7 bases not matched to a gene. The CDR3 spans 13 residues. Germline V gene lookup returns CDR1 ENHRY and CDR2 SYGVKD. The CDR3 DNA reads TGTGCCATCAGTGGAACCGGGACAGGGCTCTACACCTTC. Protein: CAISGTGTGLYTF.

This clonotype was seen at least ten times. CDR3 in DNA: TGTGCCTGGAGTGTATTCGGGACCTCCGGCACAGATACGCAGTATTTT. As protein: CAWSVFGTSGTDTQYF. The genes are TRBV30 and TRBJ2-3; D may be TRBD1 or TRBD2 (5 bases each). Trimming shortened V by 0 bases and J by 1 base, and 14 bases separated the two germline ends. CDR1 and CDR2 from the germline V gene are GTSNPN and SVGIG (reference sequence). This CDR3 region has 16 residues.

This clonotype was seen ten or more times. The chain is built from TRBV5-1 and TRBJ2-1, with a possible D match to TRBD2 (5 bases). Trimming removed 2 bases at V and 4 bases at J, with 16 bases between. Looked up from germline, CDR1 is SGHRS and CDR2 is YFSETQ. The CDR3 extends over 16 amino acids. The CDR3 DNA reads TGCGCCAGCAGCTTAGTGATAGGGATAGCGTACAATGAGCAGTTCTTC. Amino acid sequence: CASSLVIGIAYNEQFF.

This chain links TRBV15 with TRBJ1-1; perhaps TRBD1 as D (5 bases). CDR1 is LNHNV, CDR2 YYDKDF, per germline (reference sequence). V was trimmed by 0 bases and J by 0 bases, leaving 14 bases between them. This CDR3 is 17 amino acids long. The CDR3 DNA follows: TGTGCCACCAGCAGAGACCGGTCCAGGGTCTTGAACACTGAAGCTTTCTTT. Residues: CATSRDRSRVLNTEAFF.

This clonotype was seen at least ten times. CDR3 in amino acids: CSASWSPEQFF. As DNA, the CDR3 is TGCAGTGCTAGCTGGTCACCCGAGCAGTTCTTC. The gene calls are TRBV20-1 and TRBJ2-1; D unclear. Deletions cut 3 bases from V and 10 bases from J, with 10 bases between. The CDR3 runs to 11 residues. Germline CDR1 reads DFQATT; CDR2 reads SNEGSKA (reference sequence).

In this sample, this clonotype turned up many times. V gene TRBV7-9 combines with J gene TRBJ2-5; no firm D call. CDR1 SEHNR and CDR2 FQNEAQ come from the germline V gene (reference sequence). Deletions cut 2 bases from V and 3 bases from J, with 7 bases between. The CDR3 loop spans 13 amino acids. The CDR3 reads CASSLIPEETQYF. The CDR3 coding sequence is TGTGCCAGCAGCTTAATCCCGGAAGAGACCCAGTACTTC.

This clonotype was observed a few times. The chain couples TRBV7-8 to TRBJ2-7, with 8 bases lining up with TRBD2. The V and J ends lost 5 bases and 6 bases, in that order; junction bases with no gene match: 6. The CDR3 extends over 13 amino acids. Germline V gene data show CDR1 as SGHVS and CDR2 as FQNEAQ. The CDR3: CASSPWTSSEQYF. CDR3 in DNA: TGTGCCAGCAGCCCATGGACTAGCTCCGAGCAGTACTTC.

Many counts were recorded for this clonotype. The chain couples TRBV7-2 to TRBJ2-5, with 7 bases matching TRBD1. In germline, CDR1 is SGHTA, CDR2 FQGNSA. After removal of 3 bases from V and 1 base from J, the junction contained 5 bases not matched to a gene. This CDR3 spans 15 amino acids. CDR3 region: CASSLGGTAQETQYF. Here the CDR3 DNA reads TGTGCCAGCAGCTTGGGTGGGACAGCCCAAGAGACCCAGTACTTC.

This chain links TRBV25-1 with TRBJ1-1, with D tentatively TRBD1 (5 bases). The CDR3 totals 16 residues. Germline values: CDR1 MGHDK, CDR2 SYGVNS. Trimming shortened V by 3 bases and J by 4 bases, and 18 bases separated the two germline ends. The DNA for the CDR3 is TGTGCCAGCAGTGATGCGGGACGGCGGGGAGCCACTGAAGCTTTCTTT. It yields the protein CASSDAGRRGATEAFF.

This chain connects TRBV9 to TRBJ2-2; 8 positions match TRBD1. V lost 4 bases to trimming and J lost 1 base; unmatched junction nucleotides: 3. This CDR3 spans 15 amino acids. Germline V gene lookup returns CDR1 SGDLS and CDR2 YYNGEE. The CDR3 region is CASSSTGVNTGELFF. DNA for the CDR3: TGTGCCAGCAGCTCGACAGGGGTGAACACCGGGGAGCTGTTTTTT.

A remark on this clonotype: The junction shows a germline mismatch at one end, possibly a read error. V gene TRBV15 combines with J gene TRBJ2-5, with D possibly matching TRBD1 (5 bases). The CDR3 contains 15 residues. Germline CDR1 and CDR2: LNHNV and YYDKDF (reference sequence). The CDR3 loop is CATSGELAGRQTQYF. The CDR3 coding sequence is TGTGCCACCAGCGGAGAGCTGGCAGGGCGGCAGACCCAGTACTTC.

A few counts support this clonotype. Since no conserved phenylalanine or tryptophan closes the CDR3, a read error is the likely cause. V usage is TRBV20-1 and J usage is TRBJ1-5; 7 nucleotides agree with TRBD1. This CDR3 spans 15 amino acids. V lost 3 bases, J lost 6 bases, and 11 bases stayed unmatched. The germline CDR1 and CDR2 sequences are DFQATT and SNEGSKA (reference sequence). CDR3: CSARYGDRVSQPQHL. Written as DNA, the CDR3 is TGCAGTGCTAGGTACGGCGACAGGGTGAGTCAGCCCCAGCATCTT.

In its sample, this clonotype was seen many times. The chain is built from TRBV18 and TRBJ1-4, with 11 bases lining up with TRBD1. The CDR3 is made up of 17 amino acids. The germline V gene has CDR1 KGHSH and CDR2 LQKENI. V trimming: 3 bases; J trimming: 7 bases; junction bases outside the gene matches: 10. This CDR3 reads CASSPFGQGAPGEKLFF. The DNA for the CDR3 is TGTGCCAGCTCACCCTTCGGACAGGGGGCGCCCGGTGAAAAACTGTTTTTT.

This clonotype was detected ten times or more. The chain uses TRBV28 and TRBJ2-1; TRBD2 agrees at 8 bases. This CDR3 has 15 amino acids. The V gene end was trimmed by 10 bases and the J gene end by 5 bases; junction bases not matched to a gene: 13. Germline V CDR1 and CDR2: MDHEN, SYDVKM. This CDR3 reads CATRLGLEKNNEQFF. The CDR3 nucleotides read TGTGCCACCCGCTTGGGACTAGAGAAAAACAATGAGCAGTTCTTC.

At least ten counts were recorded for this clonotype. V is TRBV20-1 and J is TRBJ1-6; 9 nucleotides agree with TRBD1. With V trimmed by 5 bases and J by 7 bases, 6 bases remained unmatched. The germline V gene encodes CDR1 DFQATT and CDR2 SNEGSKA (reference sequence). The CDR3 is 14 residues long. CDR3 loop: CSAGAGQGNSPLHF. The CDR3 DNA follows: TGCAGTGCTGGAGCGGGACAGGGCAATTCACCCCTCCACTTT.

This clonotype was found many times. The chain is built from TRBV29-1 and TRBJ2-5, with unresolved D. Germline values: CDR1 SQVTM, CDR2 ANQGSEA. The CDR3 sequence is 13 residues long. Trimming removed 2 bases at V and 1 base at J, with 8 bases between. The CDR3 here is CSVEYRTQETQYF. CDR3 in DNA: TGCAGCGTTGAATACAGAACCCAAGAGACCCAGTACTTC. The full variable domain, with the rest looked up from reference TRBV29-1 and TRBJ2-5, is SAVISQKPSRDICQRGTSLTIQCQVDSQVTMMFWYRQQPGQSLTLIATANQGSEATYESGFVIDKFPISRPNLTFSTLTVSNMSPEDSSIYLCSVEYRTQETQYFGPGTRLLVL.

This clonotype appeared a few times. Compared with germline, one end of the junction differs, possibly owing to a read error. The chain employs TRBV6-1 and TRBJ2-6; TRBD1 agrees at 9 bases. From germline, CDR1 is MNHNS and CDR2 SASEGT. CDR3 length: 18 amino acids. In DNA, the CDR3 is TGTGCCAGCAGTGAACCGACAGGGGGAGTCTCCGGGGCCGACGTCCTGACTTTC. It translates to CASSEPTGGVSGADVLTF.

This clonotype was recorded at least ten times. The chain has TRBV7-2 and TRBJ2-1; TRBD2 matches at 8 bases. V shed 5 bases, J shed 2 bases, and the junction held 8 bases outside the gene matches. The CDR3 has 16 amino acids. Germline V lookup: CDR1 SGHTA, CDR2 FQGNSA. The CDR3 coding sequence is TGTGCCAGCAGCGCGCAGCGGGGGCGAGCCTACAATGAGCAGTTCTTC. Amino acid sequence: CASSAQRGRAYNEQFF.

In its sample, this clonotype was seen a few times. The genes are TRBV11-2 and TRBJ2-1, with 7 positions matching TRBD1. Germline assignment: CDR1 SGHAT and CDR2 FQNNGV. Trimming removed 0 bases from V and 4 bases from J; junction bases left unmatched: 6. This CDR3 spans 16 amino acids. This CDR3 reads CASSLDLGQAYNEQFF. The CDR3 DNA reads as TGTGCCAGCAGCTTAGATTTAGGACAGGCGTACAATGAGCAGTTCTTC.